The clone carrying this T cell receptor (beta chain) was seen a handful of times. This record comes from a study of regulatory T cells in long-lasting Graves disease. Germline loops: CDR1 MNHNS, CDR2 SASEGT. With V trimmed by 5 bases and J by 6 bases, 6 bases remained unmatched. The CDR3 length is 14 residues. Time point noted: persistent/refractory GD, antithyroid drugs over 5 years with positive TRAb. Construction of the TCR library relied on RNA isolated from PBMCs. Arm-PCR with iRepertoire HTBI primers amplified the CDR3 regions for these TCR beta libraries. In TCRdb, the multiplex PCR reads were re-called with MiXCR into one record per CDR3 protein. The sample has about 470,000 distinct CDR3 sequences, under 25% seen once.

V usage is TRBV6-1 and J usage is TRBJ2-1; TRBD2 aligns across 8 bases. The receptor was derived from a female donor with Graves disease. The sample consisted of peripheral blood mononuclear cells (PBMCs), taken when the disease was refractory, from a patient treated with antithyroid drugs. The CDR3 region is CASSRAREANEQFF. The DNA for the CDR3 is TGTGCCAGCAGTCGGGCGCGGGAGGCCAATGAGCAGTTCTTC.